This note documents a single TCR beta chain sequence. No antigen is known for it. This entry belongs to a study of T cell responses to AZD1222 COVID-19 vaccine. Overall study results and limits: Reportedly, nearly half the spike-specific TCRs target unmutated variant regions.

Here immunoSEQ multiplex PCR was the method, and the copy in TCRdb shows in-frame clones only, minus some. The sample lists 80,000 to 100,000 clones; approximately 83% were seen once. Germline trimming cut 4 bases from V and 7 bases from J; bases unmatched to any gene: 7. The CDR3 runs 15 residues. Germline V gene lookup returns CDR1 LGHNA and CDR2 YNFKEQ. This clonotype was obtained from an adult who received the AZD1222 COVID-19 vaccine. The rearrangement uses TRBV4-2 and TRBJ1-4, with 9 bases fitting TRBD1. Sequenced here: peripheral blood, sampled 28 days after the second AZD1222 dose. CDR3 DNA sequence: TGTGCCAGCAGCCCCAACAGGGGGCAGGGTGAAAAACTGTTTTTT. Translated, it gives CASSPNRGQGEKLFF.